The rows below give T cell receptor beta chains drawn from one sample of a study of CD8+CD57+ T cells in acquired aplastic anemia. MiXCR, applied by TCRdb to the reads, yields one record per CDR3 protein. Among about 160,000 distinct CDR3 sequences listed, 40% to 60% were seen once. Sequencing was carried out using sorted CD4+, CD8+, or CD8+CD57+ T cells (not recorded which) from PBMCs. These receptors were obtained from a human donor with aplastic anemia. Each CDR3 is given with its conserved first and last residue. The order of the fields is J gene, V gene, clone size, D gene, CDR3 DNA, CDR3 protein. The D gene is left open where the match is weak. Not all rows give a size; the values are once, few, many and, for expanded clones, a class.

TRBJ2-5,TRBV20-1,many,-,TGCAGTGCTAGGTTAGGGGAGGAGACCCAGTACTTC,CSARLGEETQYF
TRBJ1-5,TRBV15,-,-,TGTGCCACTTCACCCCGGAGGGGTCCCAGTCAGCCCCGGCATTTT,CATSPRRGPSQPRHF
TRBJ2-1,TRBV24-1,few,-,TGTGCCACCAGTGATGGGACTTTCAATGAGCAGTTCTTC,CATSDGTFNEQFF
TRBJ2-7,TRBV19,-,-,TGTGCCAGTTCCTTTACGGGGACGGGCTACGAGCAGTACTTC,CASSFTGTGYEQYF
TRBJ1-2,TRBV15,-,TRBD1,TGTGCCACCAGCACTTTGACAGGGGAAGGCTACACCTTC,CATSTLTGEGYTF
TRBJ2-7,TRBV3-1,many,TRBD2,TGTGCCAGCAGCCGGCTAGCGGATACCTACGAGCAGTACTTC,CASSRLADTYEQYF
TRBJ2-7,TRBV11-2,-,TRBD2,TGTGCCAGCAGCTACCTAGCGGGAGGGGGAACCTACGAGCAGTACTTC,CASSYLAGGGTYEQYF
TRBJ2-7,TRBV20-1,-,-,TGCAGTGCTTTCAACTCACCCTACGAGCAGTACTTC,CSAFNSPYEQYF
TRBJ2-7,TRBV14,-,-,TGTGCCAGCAGCCAAGTGGGATCCTTGGACGAGCAGTACTTC,CASSQVGSLDEQYF
TRBJ1-1,TRBV25-1,-,-,TGTGCCAGCAGTTTCCCGGGGGTCCAAGCTTTCTTT,CASSFPGVQAFF
TRBJ2-7,TRBV5-1,-,-,TGCGCCAGCAGGACGGACAGCTACGAGCAGTACTTC,CASRTDSYEQYF
TRBJ1-3,TRBV25-1,-,TRBD1,TGTGCCAGCAGCCTAGGGACAGGGGAGTCGAACACCATATATTTT,CASSLGTGESNTIYF
TRBJ2-7,TRBV4-3,many,TRBD2,TGCGCCAGCAGCCAATCTAGCGGGAACCCCTTCTACGAGCAGTACTTC,CASSQSSGNPFYEQYF
TRBJ1-2,TRBV7-9,few,-,TGTGCCAGCAGCTTATACGAGACATCAACTTATGGCTACACCTTC,CASSLYETSTYGYTF
TRBJ2-7,TRBV19,many,TRBD1,TGTGCCAGTGCCCACCGGGACAGGGGCGCCTACGAGCAGTACTTC,CASAHRDRGAYEQYF
TRBJ1-1,TRBV27,-,-,TGTGCCAGCAGGAACCAAGGGAACAGCCTGAACACTGAAGCTTTCTTT,CASRNQGNSLNTEAFF
TRBJ1-1,TRBV12-3/TRBV12-4,-,-,TGTGCCAGCATGATAGGTGCGGACACTGAAGCTTTCTTT,CASMIGADTEAFF
TRBJ2-3,TRBV27,few,TRBD1,TGTGCCGGCAGTTCCCGGACAGGGGGGAGCACAGATACGCAGTATTTT,CAGSSRTGGSTDTQYF
TRBJ1-1,TRBV20-1,-,-,TGCAGTTCCTCGCAGGGACGGAACACTGAAGCTTTCTTT,CSSSQGRNTEAFF
TRBJ2-1,TRBV5-1,many,-,TGCGCCAGCAGCTTGGCGGGAACTAGCAGAACTTACAATGAGCAGTTCTTC,CASSLAGTSRTYNEQFF
TRBJ2-7,TRBV9,-,-,TGTGCCAGCAGCGGGGACCGTCAGTACTTC,CASSGDRQYF
TRBJ2-5,TRBV19,-,TRBD1,TGTGCCAGTAGTATGAGTGGGACAGGCGGGTACCAAGAGACCCAGTACTTC,CASSMSGTGGYQETQYF
TRBJ1-2,TRBV18,-,-,TGTGCCAGCTCGTGGGTCAACTATGGCTACACCTTC,CASSWVNYGYTF
TRBJ1-1,TRBV29-1,many,-,TGCAGCGTTTATATCGCTGAAGCTTTCTTT,CSVYIAEAFF
TRBJ2-1,TRBV15,many,-,TGTGCCACCAGCAGTCCCGGGAACAATGAGCAGTTCTTC,CATSSPGNNEQFF
TRBJ1-2,TRBV11-1,once,TRBD1,TGTGCCAGCAGTCCCCCGGCCGGGACAGGGGGCAGTGGCTACACCTTC,CASSPPAGTGGSGYTF
TRBJ2-7,TRBV19,-,TRBD2,TGTGCCAGCAGCCCTAGCGGGAGCAACCACGAGCAGTACTTC,CASSPSGSNHEQYF
TRBJ2-2,TRBV24-1,-,TRBD1,TGTGCCACCACGGACAGGGGAACCGGGGAGCTGTTTTTT,CATTDRGTGELFF
TRBJ2-3,TRBV19,many,-,TGTGCCAGTAGTATGGCGAGCACAGATACGCAGTATTTT,CASSMASTDTQYF
TRBJ2-3,TRBV24-1,-,TRBD2,TGTGCCACAGGGCGGCTAGCGGGAGATACGCAGTATTTT,CATGRLAGDTQYF
TRBJ2-3,TRBV24-1,-,TRBD2,TGTGCCACCAGTGATCCGGGGCGGGGGAGAGGAGATACGCAGTATTTT,CATSDPGRGRGDTQYF
TRBJ1-2,TRBV12-5,many,-,TGTGCTAGTGGTGAGGGGATAAACTATGGCTACACCTTC,CASGEGINYGYTF
TRBJ2-3,TRBV2,-,-,TGTGCCAGCAGTGGGACAGAGAGCACAGATACGCAGTATTTT,CASSGTESTDTQYF
TRBJ1-2,TRBV29-1,-,-,TGCAGCGTTGGGCAGGGTGATGGCTACACCTTC,CSVGQGDGYTF
TRBJ1-3,TRBV15,many,-,TGTGCCACCAGCAGAGATCGGGGGCGCGGAAACACCATATATTTT,CATSRDRGRGNTIYF
TRBJ2-1,TRBV2,-,-,TGTGCCAGCAGCAATAGCAGGAATGAGCAGTTCTTC,CASSNSRNEQFF
TRBJ1-1,TRBV7-9,-,-,TGTGCCAGCAGCTTAGATGGAGGCACTGAAGCTTTCTTT,CASSLDGGTEAFF
TRBJ2-7,TRBV10-3,few,-,TGTGCCATCAGTGAGTCCGCAAATGAGGATGGCGAGCAGTACTTC,CAISESANEDGEQYF
TRBJ2-3,TRBV20-1,-,-,TGCAGTGCTAAGGTCAGCACAGATACGCAGTATTTT,CSAKVSTDTQYF
TRBJ2-3,TRBV7-9,many,-,TGTGCCTGCCGAAGGGACACAGATACGCAGTATTTT,CACRRDTDTQYF
TRBJ2-3,TRBV29-1,few,TRBD1,TGCAGCGCTGGGGACAGGACGACAGATACGCAGTATTTT,CSAGDRTTDTQYF
TRBJ1-1,TRBV11-1,many,TRBD1,TGTGCCAGCCGGAAGATGAGACAGGGTCGGACTGAAGCTTTCTTT,CASRKMRQGRTEAFF
TRBJ1-2,TRBV30,-,-,TGTGCCTGGATTGGTGGGTCTAACTGTGGCTACACCTTC,CAWIGGSNCGYTF